These 15 T cell receptor beta chains were sequenced from one sample in a study of cytomegalovirus exposure and HLA in healthy donors (TCRdb year 2017). The library came from the immunoSEQ multiplex PCR assay. The multiplex PCR relied on a mix of 60 forward primers for TCR Vbeta segments and 13 reverse primers for TCR Jbeta segments. The source is immuneACCESS, and TCRdb retained only in-frame sequences with V and J called. Part of the clones is not carried over; for the studies checked, unresolved V genes explain less than half of this, and the remainder is unexplained. Recorded for this sample are just over 150,000 clones; around 77% of them occurred a single time. Approximately 1.4% of the sample belongs to the ten largest clones. Sequenced material: PBMCs. The receptors derive from a young woman in good health and CMV-seronegative.

The V and J genes are TRBV2 and TRBJ1-1; TRBD1 matches 7 bases. The CDR3 runs to 14 residues. Germline CDR1 reads SNHLY; CDR2 reads FYNNEI. The V segment lost 4 bases and the J segment 0 bases; nucleotides outside the gene matches: 2. This CDR3 is CASSGQGMNTEAFF. CDR3 bases: TGTGCCAGCAGTGGACAGGGCATGAACACTGAAGCTTTCTTT. The variable domain in full, completed from reference TRBV2 and TRBJ1-1, reads EPEVTQTPSHQVTQMGQEVILRCVPISNHLYFYWYRQILGQKVEFLVSFYNNEISEKSEIFDDQFSVERPDGSNFTLKIRSTKLEDSAMYFCASSGQGMNTEAFFGQGTRLTVV.

The chain links TRBV7-9 to TRBJ1-2, with TRBD1 matching over 8 bases. The V and J ends lost 4 bases and 2 bases, in that order; junction bases with no gene match: 3. The CDR3 extends over 14 amino acids. The germline CDR1 and CDR2 sequences are SEHNR and FQNEAQ (reference sequence). The chain's CDR3 is CASSWTGSNYGYTF. The CDR3 coding sequence is TGTGCCAGCAGCTGGACAGGGTCGAACTATGGCTACACCTTC.

V gene TRBV5-8 combines with J gene TRBJ2-3, with D perhaps TRBD2 (5 bases). The CDR3 is 14 residues long. Germline V gene lookup returns CDR1 SGHTS and CDR2 YDEGEE. The V end was cut by 0 bases, the J end by 2 bases, with 7 bases between. The CDR3 DNA reads as TGTGCCAGCAGCTTGGCGGGGTACACAGATACGCAGTATTTT. This translates into CASSLAGYTDTQYF.

The CDR3 sequence is CASSITGEGYEQYF. Here the CDR3 DNA reads TGTGCCAGTAGTATCACGGGGGAAGGCTACGAGCAGTACTTC. This sequence joins TRBV19 and TRBJ2-7; TRBD2 is a possible D gene (6 bases). The germline CDR1 and CDR2 sequences are LNHDA and SQIVND (reference sequence). V was trimmed by 3 bases and J by 3 bases, leaving 12 bases between them. CDR3 length equals 14 residues.

Points on this clone: Germline and junction disagree at one end, which may indicate a read error. V gene TRBV7-9 combines with J gene TRBJ2-5; 9 nucleotides match TRBD2. This CDR3 comprises 13 residues. CDR1 and CDR2 (germline): SEHNR, FQNEAQ (reference sequence). The CDR3 spells CSSCGGAVETQYF. In DNA, the CDR3 is TGTTCCAGCTGCGGGGGGGCGGTAGAGACCCAGTACTTC.

The V gene is TRBV2, the J gene TRBJ1-6, with a possible D match to TRBD1 (5 bases). Deletions cut 6 bases from V and 9 bases from J, with 12 bases between. Germline CDR1 is SNHLY and CDR2 is FYNNEI. The CDR3 spans 13 residues. The CDR3 is CASRQGAGSPLHF. CDR3 coding DNA: TGTGCCAGCAGGCAGGGTGCCGGTTCACCCCTCCACTTT.

The rearrangement links TRBV28 to TRBJ1-1; TRBD1 might be the D (6 bases). V was pared by 6 bases and J by 1 base, with 9 bases between. Germline lookup yields CDR1 MDHEN and CDR2 SYDVKM. This CDR3 spans 13 amino acids. This CDR3 is CASRLQGNTEAFF. The CDR3 nucleotides are TGTGCCAGCAGGTTACAGGGGAACACTGAAGCTTTCTTT.

This clone was seen more than once but under ten times. V and J are TRBV5-1 and TRBJ2-5; 7 bases line up with TRBD2. The germline V gene has CDR1 SGHRS and CDR2 YFSETQ. V trimming: 4 bases; J trimming: 4 bases; junction bases outside the gene matches: 7. The CDR3 extends over 14 amino acids. The CDR3 nucleotides are TGCGCCAGCAGCCCGCTGGGGGGGAGAGAGACCCAGTACTTC. This gives the protein CASSPLGGRETQYF.

This clone was detected a few times. The chain is built from TRBV7-2 and TRBJ2-3, with a tentative D call TRBD2 (7 bases). Per the germline V gene, CDR1 is SGHTA and CDR2 is FQGNSA. The CDR3 runs 12 residues. V was pared by 9 bases and J by 5 bases, with 12 bases between. The CDR3 bases are TGTGCCAGTGGGGGGGCGATAGATACGCAGTATTTT. Translating gives CASGGAIDTQYF.

This chain connects TRBV2 to TRBJ2-2; 7 bases align to TRBD2. Germline trimming cut 8 bases from V and 1 base from J; bases unmatched to any gene: 7. This CDR3 has 15 amino acids. Germline V gene data show CDR1 as SNHLY and CDR2 as FYNNEI. The CDR3 region is CASGGGTGNTGELFF. The CDR3 DNA reads TGTGCCAGCGGGGGAGGGACGGGGAACACCGGGGAGCTGTTTTTT.

CDR3 bases: TGTGCCAGCAGCTCGGGACAGGGGGGAACAGATACGCAGTATTTT. This translates into CASSSGQGGTDTQYF. The rearrangement links TRBV11-1 to TRBJ2-3; TRBD1 matches at 11 bases. The CDR3 totals 15 residues. The V gene end was trimmed by 4 bases and the J gene end by 3 bases; junction bases not matched to a gene: 3. Per germline, CDR1 SGHAT and CDR2 FQDESV (reference sequence).

This chain connects TRBV7-2 to TRBJ1-5; 9 nucleotides match TRBD1. V gave up 2 bases and J gave up 5 bases; unmatched junction bases: 1. The CDR3 runs 14 residues. CDR1 and CDR2 from the germline V gene are SGHTA and FQGNSA. The CDR3 DNA follows: TGTGCCAGCAGCTTAACAGGGGGCCATCAGCCCCAGCATTTT. Protein sequence: CASSLTGGHQPQHF.

The rearrangement uses TRBV28 and TRBJ2-7; 9 bases are shared with TRBD1. V gave up 6 bases and J gave up 2 bases; unmatched junction bases: 8. Per germline, CDR1 MDHEN and CDR2 SYDVKM. The CDR3 is 15 residues long. DNA for the CDR3: TGTGCCAGCAGATCCGGACAGGGGAGTCCCTACGAGCAGTACTTC. Its protein product is CASRSGQGSPYEQYF.

This clone was observed a single time. The DNA of the CDR3 is TGTGCCAGCAGCCCTGTCGGCGGGGGGGCGTACGAGCAGTACTTC. Protein: CASSPVGGGAYEQYF. V is TRBV7-2 and J is TRBJ2-7; 9 bases line up with TRBD2. The J segment lost 4 bases and the V segment lost 5 bases, leaving 9 bases of the junction unmatched. Germline V lookup: CDR1 SGHTA, CDR2 FQGNSA. The CDR3 has 15 amino acids.

The chain employs TRBV7-9 and TRBJ1-1, with D tentatively TRBD1 (5 bases). CDR3 length equals 15 residues. Trimming left V 4 bases short and J 1 base short, with 13 bases between. Germline V gene lookup returns CDR1 SEHNR and CDR2 FQNEAQ (reference sequence). DNA of the CDR3: TGTGCCAGCAGCTCTCTCTCCACAGGGAACACTGAAGCTTTCTTT. It is translated as CASSSLSTGNTEAFF.